Listed here are 27 T cell receptor beta chains from one sample, sequenced in a study of T cells in Graves' hyperthyroidism and ophthalmopathy. Template material for amplifying TCR beta CDR3 regions consisted of RNA transcripts. The HTBI set primed first-round TCR CDR3 RT-PCR. TCRdb fed the multiplex PCR reads into MiXCR, producing one record per CDR3 protein. This table has roughly 550,000 distinct CDR3 sequences, about 16% appearing once. Sequencing was done on a sample of blood. The source is a woman in her 30s with Graves' ophthalmopathy.

This clonotype was observed at least ten times. In DNA, the CDR3 is TGCGCCAGCAGCACCCCCGGGACAGGTTCCTACGAGCAGTACTTC. Protein sequence: CASSTPGTGSYEQYF. V is TRBV5-1 and J is TRBJ2-7, with 8 positions matching TRBD1. The germline gives CDR1 SGHRS, CDR2 YFSETQ. The CDR3 length is 15 residues. The J segment lost 1 base and the V segment lost 4 bases, leaving 7 bases of the junction unmatched. Drawing the rest from reference TRBV5-1 and TRBJ2-7, the complete variable domain is KAGVTQTPRYLIKTRGQQVTLSCSPISGHRSVSWYQQTPGQGLQFLFEYFSETQRNKGNFPGRFSGRQFSNSRSEMNVSTLELGDSALYLCASSTPGTGSYEQYFGPGTRLTVT.

This clonotype has only a few counts. The chain joins TRBV6-1 to TRBJ2-3; weak D call: TRBD1 (6 bases). Germline-derived CDR1 and CDR2 are MNHNS and SASEGT. The CDR3 spans 14 residues. Trimming took off 6 bases at V and 2 bases at J, with 12 bases between the two ends. Written as DNA, the CDR3 is TGTGCCAGCAGCGCAGGGGAATTCACAGATACGCAGTATTTT. The encoded protein is CASSAGEFTDTQYF.

This clonotype was detected ten times or more. This chain uses TRBV6-1 with TRBJ1-1, with D tentatively TRBD1 (6 bases). Trimming left V 6 bases short and J 1 base short, with 18 bases between. This CDR3 has 16 amino acids. Germline CDR1 reads MNHNS; CDR2 reads SASEGT. CDR3 coding DNA: TGTGCCAGCAGAACCACCGGGACAACTCAGAACACTGAAGCTTTCTTT. Protein sequence: CASRTTGTTQNTEAFF.

The V gene is TRBV30, the J gene TRBJ2-1; no clear D gene. CDR3 length equals 12 residues. Germline V lookup: CDR1 GTSNPN, CDR2 SVGIG (reference sequence). The ends were cut back, 2 bases at V and 4 bases at J, with 6 bases in the middle. CDR3 sequence reads: CAWSRRYNEQFF. The CDR3 DNA reads as TGTGCCTGGAGTCGCAGATACAATGAGCAGTTCTTC.

This clonotype was detected ten times or more. The chain links TRBV6-2 or TRBV6-3 to TRBJ2-2, with a tentative D call TRBD2 (6 bases). V lost 8 bases, J lost 0 bases, and 25 bases lay in between. The CDR3 contains 19 residues. Germline assignment: CDR1 MNHEY and CDR2 SVGEGT. CDR3 region: CASSTSALRGSANTGELFF. In DNA, the CDR3 is TGTGCCAGCTCTACCTCCGCCCTCCGGGGGTCCGCGAACACCGGGGAGCTGTTTTTT.

V gene TRBV30 combines with J gene TRBJ2-2; 7 bases are a match to TRBD1. Germline trimming cut 3 bases from V and 5 bases from J; bases unmatched to any gene: 3. There are 13 residues in the CDR3. From germline, CDR1 is GTSNPN and CDR2 SVGIG (reference sequence). The CDR3 DNA reads TGTGCCTGGAGGGGGACAGCTACCGGGGAGCTGTTTTTT. Its protein is CAWRGTATGELFF.

The sample holds many counts of this clonotype. The gene calls are TRBV28 and TRBJ2-2; possibly TRBD2 for D (5 bases). The CDR3 covers 17 residues. CDR1 and CDR2 (germline): MDHEN, SYDVKM. Between the trimmed V and J ends, which lost 6 bases and 0 bases, there was a span of 17 bases. CDR3 in amino acids: CASSPGGAGANTGELFF. The CDR3 coding sequence is TGTGCCAGCAGCCCAGGAGGCGCGGGCGCGAACACCGGGGAGCTGTTTTTT.

The chain recombines TRBV30 with TRBJ2-7; 11 bases line up with TRBD1. After removal of 4 bases from V and 1 base from J, the junction contained 6 bases not matched to a gene. Looked up from germline, CDR1 is GTSNPN and CDR2 is SVGIG (reference sequence). The CDR3 length is 15 residues. The CDR3 nucleotides are TGTGCCTGGAAGGGGACAGGGGGGCCTTCCTACGAGCAGTACTTC. Translated, it gives CAWKGTGGPSYEQYF. The variable domain in full, with the rest retrieved from reference TRBV30 and TRBJ2-7, is SQTIHQWPATLVQPVGSPLSLECTVEGTSNPNLYWYRQAAGRGLQLLFYSVGIGQISSEVPQNLSASRPQDRQFILSSKKLLLSDSGFYLCAWKGTGGPSYEQYFGPGTRLTVT.

This clonotype was recorded many times. This chain uses TRBV27 with TRBJ2-7; D not certain. This CDR3 contains 14 residues. V was trimmed by 2 bases and J by 2 bases, leaving 10 bases between them. Germline V gene sequence: CDR1 MNHEY, CDR2 SMNVEV (reference sequence). As DNA, the CDR3 is TGTGCCAGCAGTTTAGTATCTGCGGCCTACGAGCAGTACTTC. Protein: CASSLVSAAYEQYF.

Ten or more counts support this clonotype. The V gene is TRBV7-8, the J gene TRBJ1-6, with 7 nucleotides matching TRBD1. The CDR3 covers 16 residues. The germline V gene encodes CDR1 SGHVS and CDR2 FQNEAQ. The junction had 11 bases not matched to a gene; V was cut back by 3 bases and J by 9 bases. This CDR3 is CASSFRGAALGSPLHF. In DNA form, the CDR3 reads TGTGCCAGCAGCTTCAGGGGGGCAGCCTTGGGTTCACCCCTCCACTTT.

This clonotype was seen at least ten times. This chain joins TRBV20-1 and TRBJ2-5; no reliable D call. There are 11 residues in the CDR3. The V end was cut by 5 bases, the J end by 8 bases, with 12 bases between. Germline CDR1 DFQATT, CDR2 SNEGSKA (reference sequence). CDR3 loop: CSAQDTATQYF. DNA of the CDR3: TGCAGTGCTCAGGATACAGCAACCCAGTACTTC.

This clonotype has only a few counts. At one end the junction does not follow the germline gene, possibly because of a read error. This chain joins TRBV18 and TRBJ2-1, with D perhaps matching TRBD1 (5 bases). This CDR3 region has 15 residues. Germline V CDR1 and CDR2: KGHSH, LQKENI. The DNA for the CDR3 is TGTGCCAGCTCACCACCGGATCAGGGTAAAAATGAGCAGTCCTTC. Translating gives CASSPPDQGKNEQSF.

This clonotype has more than one count but fewer than ten. V usage is TRBV29-1 and J usage is TRBJ1-5; 9 bases align to TRBD1. This CDR3 has 13 residues. After removal of 6 bases from V and 5 bases from J, the junction contained 5 bases not matched to a gene. From germline, CDR1 is SQVTM and CDR2 ANQGSEA. The CDR3: CSVGTGRDQPQHF. Here the CDR3 DNA reads TGCAGCGTCGGGACAGGGCGGGATCAGCCCCAGCATTTT.

In this sample, this clonotype turned up a few times. This chain links TRBV6-2 or TRBV6-3 with TRBJ1-1, with D hard to call. Trimming shortened V by 5 bases and J by 4 bases, and 11 bases separated the two germline ends. This CDR3 comprises 13 residues. Germline V gives CDR1 MNHEY, CDR2 SVGEGT. DNA for the CDR3: TGTGCCAGCAGTCCCCGACGGAGCACTGAAGCTTTCTTT. This gives the protein CASSPRRSTEAFF.

Ten or more counts support this clonotype. This sequence joins TRBV2 and TRBJ2-7, with 8 bases lining up with TRBD2. The germline gives CDR1 SNHLY, CDR2 FYNNEI. J was trimmed by 0 bases and V by 8 bases; bases with no gene match: 9. This CDR3 has 15 residues. In nucleotides, the CDR3 is TGTGCCAGCGCCCCAATCGGGACTAGCTCCTACGAGCAGTACTTC. Encoded protein: CASAPIGTSSYEQYF.

This clonotype was seen only a few times. This chain joins TRBV9 and TRBJ2-7; D remains unclear. Looked up from germline, CDR1 is SGDLS and CDR2 is YYNGEE. With 4 bases removed from V and 5 bases from J, the gap between germline ends came to 16 bases. The CDR3 runs to 14 residues. As DNA, the CDR3 is TGTGCCAGCAGCCAGACGGCCCTCTTCGACGAGCAGTACTTC. Its protein product is CASSQTALFDEQYF.

This clonotype has at least ten counts. V gene TRBV2 combines with J gene TRBJ1-4; D is ambiguous. Trimming left V 1 base short and J 5 bases short, with 8 bases between. The CDR3 loop spans 14 amino acids. CDR1 is SNHLY and CDR2 is FYNNEI in the germline V gene. CDR3 protein: CASSEELVNEKLFF. The CDR3 DNA is TGTGCCAGCAGTGAAGAATTGGTAAATGAAAAACTGTTTTTT. The entire variable domain, with the rest obtained from reference TRBV2 and TRBJ1-4, is as follows: EPEVTQTPSHQVTQMGQEVILRCVPISNHLYFYWYRQILGQKVEFLVSFYNNEISEKSEIFDDQFSVERPDGSNFTLKIRSTKLEDSAMYFCASSEELVNEKLFFGSGTQLSVL.

This clonotype was counted many times. V is TRBV28 and J is TRBJ2-7, with D unclear. Germline V gives CDR1 MDHEN, CDR2 SYDVKM. The CDR3 consists of 14 residues. V was pared by 3 bases and J by 2 bases, with 11 bases between. CDR3 sequence: CASSLASPPYEQYF. In DNA, the CDR3 is TGTGCCAGCAGTTTGGCTAGTCCCCCCTACGAGCAGTACTTC.

The chain employs TRBV5-8 and TRBJ2-7, with 8 bases lining up with TRBD1. Germline V gene data show CDR1 as SGHTS and CDR2 as YDEGEE. Unmatched junction bases numbered 5, after V lost 2 bases and J lost 7 bases. CDR3 size: 13 residues. CDR3 in DNA: TGTGCCAGCAGCTTTCAGGGGGCGCGGGAGCAGTACTTC. Translating gives CASSFQGAREQYF.

Ten or more counts support this clonotype. The V and J genes are TRBV15 and TRBJ2-5, with D hard to call. The CDR3 is 15 amino acids. Germline CDR1 is LNHNV and CDR2 is YYDKDF (reference sequence). Trimming removed 4 bases at V and 1 base at J, with 13 bases between. CDR3 sequence (DNA): TGTGCCACCAGCACGGACGGAGCCAGCCAAGAGACCCAGTACTTC. It specifies CATSTDGASQETQYF.

This clonotype has a count of ten or more. The chain uses TRBV6-1 and TRBJ2-5, with D possibly matching TRBD2 (5 bases). Deletions cut 2 bases from V and 2 bases from J, with 18 bases between. Germline CDR1 reads MNHNS; CDR2 reads SASEGT. The CDR3 extends over 17 amino acids. For the CDR3, the DNA is TGTGCCAGCAGTGAACAGCTGAGGGTAATGGGGCAAGAGACCCAGTACTTC. Amino acid sequence: CASSEQLRVMGQETQYF.

For this clonotype: Being one base from a much bigger clone, this may be a read error. The chain is built from TRBV7-2 and TRBJ1-2; 7 bases agree with TRBD1. Germline V gene data show CDR1 as SGHTA and CDR2 as FQGNSA. The CDR3 loop spans 14 amino acids. CDR3 sequence (DNA): TGTGTCAGCAGCACCTGGGACAGAAACTATGGCTACACCTTC. Its translation: CVSSTWDRNYGYTF. The full variable domain, in which reference TRBV7-2 and TRBJ1-2 provide the parts outside the CDR3, is GAGVSQSPSNKVTEKGKDVELRCDPISGHTALYWYRQSLGQGLEFLIYFQGNSAPDKSGLPSDRFSAERTGGSVSTLTIQRTQQEDSAVYLCVSSTWDRNYGYTFGSGTRLTVV.

This clonotype was detected many times. The chain combines TRBV28 with TRBJ1-1; TRBD1 might be the D (6 bases). The CDR3 runs to 12 residues. Germline assignment: CDR1 MDHEN and CDR2 SYDVKM. V was trimmed by 6 bases and J by 5 bases, leaving 10 bases between them. The CDR3 bases are TGTGCCAGCAGCACCCAGGGGACTGAAGCTTTCTTT. It specifies CASSTQGTEAFF.

This clonotype was recorded at least ten times. The J gene is TRBJ2-7, the V gene TRBV7-2, with 8 positions matching TRBD2. CDR1 and CDR2 (germline): SGHTA, FQGNSA. This CDR3 has 15 residues. The V segment lost 4 bases and the J segment 3 bases; nucleotides outside the gene matches: 8. The CDR3 DNA follows: TGTGCCAGCAGCTCCCAGCGGGGGCAACTCTACGAGCAGTACTTC. This encodes CASSSQRGQLYEQYF.

The V call is TRBV6-5, the J call TRBJ2-5; D not certain. The germline V gene encodes CDR1 MNHEY and CDR2 SVGAGI. V lost 0 bases and J 5 bases, leaving 10 bases between the germline ends. The CDR3 loop spans 14 amino acids. For the CDR3, the DNA is TGTGCCAGCAGTTACTCACCAGCCCCCGAGACCCAGTACTTC. Protein: CASSYSPAPETQYF.

This clonotype occurred many times. The J gene is TRBJ1-2, the V gene TRBV7-2; 7 bases align to TRBD1. The junction had 6 bases not matched to a gene; V was cut back by 3 bases and J by 8 bases. The CDR3 extends over 13 amino acids. Germline V gives CDR1 SGHTA, CDR2 FQGNSA. In DNA, the CDR3 is TGTGCCAGCAGCTTTCAGGGGGTGGGCGGCTACACCTTC. Its translation: CASSFQGVGGYTF.

CDR3 bases: TGTGCCAGCAGCCACGCCGGGACACCGAAGTACTTC. Protein: CASSHAGTPKYF. The chain is built from TRBV7-2 and TRBJ2-5; TRBD1 might be the D (6 bases). There are 12 residues in the CDR3. Germline values: CDR1 SGHTA, CDR2 FQGNSA. The V gene lost 5 bases and the J gene lost 12 bases, with 16 bases spanning the gap.